This is a list of T cell receptor beta chains from one sample in a study of OX40 agonist ivuxolimab in advanced cancers. The assay was immunoSEQ multiplex PCR, and TCRdb's table has in-frame clones only and misses some. The table records 95,000 to 150,000 clones, just under 95% of them present only once. This specimen was CD4+ or CD8+ T cells sorted from blood, taken in a trial of the OX40 agonist ivuxolimab. These receptors all come from an adult with an advanced solid tumor such as melanoma, head and neck, liver or kidney cancer. Each CDR3 is given with its conserved first and last residue. Part of the rows lack a size; the others show once, few, many or a class for expanded clones.

abundance	j_gene	v_gene	CDR3aa
-	TRBJ2-1	TRBV27	CASSFATRGTGRKDEQFF
-	TRBJ1-2	TRBV2	CASSEAGTGGYTF
-	TRBJ1-5	TRBV6-5	CASSGTRGFQPQHF
-	TRBJ2-3	TRBV7-3	CASSHGVTDTQYF
-	TRBJ1-5	TRBV7-3	CASSYGTYQPQHF
-	TRBJ2-1	TRBV7-3	CASSTHRSNEQFF
-	TRBJ2-3	TRBV5-1	CASSSSPWTGETDTQYF
-	TRBJ1-2	TRBV5-1	CASSLAGSNYGYTF
-	TRBJ2-1	TRBV10-1	CASVRGVGNEQFF
-	TRBJ2-7	TRBV12-2	CASRPDQADSYEQYF
-	TRBJ2-6	TRBV4-3	CASSQVDSGGANVLTF
few	TRBJ1-1	TRBV28	CASSLLQGRAFF
-	TRBJ2-7	TRBV19	CASSMGTGFSVPYEQYF
-	TRBJ1-3	TRBV9	CASSPSDGTNPYSGNTIYF
-	TRBJ2-1	TRBV5-1	CASSYGLAGGRYNEQFF
-	TRBJ1-1	TRBV7-3	CASSSRTGEAFF
-	TRBJ2-7	TRBV5-1	CASSIYGSTYEQYF
-	TRBJ2-5	TRBV11-3	CASSSRGQGQETQYF
-	TRBJ1-1	TRBV18	CASSPSLTGNTEAFF
-	TRBJ1-6	TRBV5-4	CASSTPDRPNSPLHF
-	TRBJ2-1	TRBV30	CAWSLATNEQFF
-	TRBJ2-2	TRBV6-7	CASSYPSRESAGELFF
-	TRBJ1-1	TRBV18	CASSYLGQENTEAFF
-	TRBJ1-3	TRBV28	CASSGGTGLRNTIYF
-	TRBJ2-7	TRBV18	CASSPRGGYSYEQYF
-	TRBJ2-5	TRBV11-2	CASSLGLALETQYF
-	TRBJ2-3	TRBV25-1	CAGSASQRQLDTQYF